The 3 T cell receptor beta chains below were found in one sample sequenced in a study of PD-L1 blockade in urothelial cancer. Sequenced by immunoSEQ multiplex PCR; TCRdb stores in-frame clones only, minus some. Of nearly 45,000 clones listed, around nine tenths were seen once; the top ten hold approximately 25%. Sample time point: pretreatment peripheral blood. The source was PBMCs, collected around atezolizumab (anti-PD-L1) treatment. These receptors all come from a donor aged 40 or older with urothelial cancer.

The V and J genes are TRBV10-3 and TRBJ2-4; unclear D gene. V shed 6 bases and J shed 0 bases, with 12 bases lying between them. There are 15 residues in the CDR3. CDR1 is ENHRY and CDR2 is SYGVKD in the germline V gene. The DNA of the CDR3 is TGTGCCATCAGCCCGGGTGATCTAGCCAAAAACATTCAGTACTTC. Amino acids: CAISPGDLAKNIQYF.

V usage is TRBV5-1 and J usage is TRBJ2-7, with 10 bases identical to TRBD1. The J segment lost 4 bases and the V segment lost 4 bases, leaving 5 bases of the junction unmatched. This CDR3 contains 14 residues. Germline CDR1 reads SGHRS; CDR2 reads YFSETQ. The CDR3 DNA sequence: TGCGCCAGCAGCGGCGGGGACAGGGGTTACGAGCAGTACTTC. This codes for CASSGGDRGYEQYF.

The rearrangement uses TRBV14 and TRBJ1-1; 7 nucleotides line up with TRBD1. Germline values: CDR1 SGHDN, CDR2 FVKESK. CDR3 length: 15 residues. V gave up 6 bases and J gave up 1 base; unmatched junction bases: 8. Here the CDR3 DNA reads TGTGCCAGCAGTCAACAGACAGGGCGGAACACTGAAGCTTTCTTT. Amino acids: CASSQQTGRNTEAFF.